Given below is one T cell receptor (beta chain) in context. As yet, its antigen is unknown. These data are taken from a study of beta chain features in type 1 diabetes. cDNA synthesis used the whole RNA isolate, giving expressed TCRB sequences. Method: immunoSEQ multiplex PCR; TCRdb's copy keeps in-frame clones and lacks some. The sample lists around 250,000 clones; roughly an eighth were seen once. Unmatched junction bases numbered 6, after V lost 8 bases and J lost 4 bases. The CDR3 extends over 14 amino acids. Study observations and caveats: In every one of the four CD4+ subsets, TCRB CDR3s were moderately but significantly shorter in Type 1 diabetes patients.

This sequence was found in a young man with type 1 diabetes. The material sequenced was naive CD4+ T cells from blood. V and J are TRBV23-1 and TRBJ2-2; TRBD1 matches 8 bases. TRBV23-1 belongs to the ORF category, with a function that is uncertain. Here the CDR3 reads CASPGQVITGELFF. In nucleotides, the CDR3 is TGCGCCAGCCCGGGACAGGTGATCACCGGGGAGCTGTTTTTT.